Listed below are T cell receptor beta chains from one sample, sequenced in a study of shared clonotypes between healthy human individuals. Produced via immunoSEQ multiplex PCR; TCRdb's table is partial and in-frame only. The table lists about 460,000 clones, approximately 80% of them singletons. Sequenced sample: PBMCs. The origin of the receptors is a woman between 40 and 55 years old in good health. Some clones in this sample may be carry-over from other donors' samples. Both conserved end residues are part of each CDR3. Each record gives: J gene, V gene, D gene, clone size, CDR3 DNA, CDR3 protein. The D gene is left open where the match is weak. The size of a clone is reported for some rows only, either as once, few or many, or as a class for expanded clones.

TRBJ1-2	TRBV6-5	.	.	TGTGCCAGCAGTTACTCTCTTGCGGGGACCTATGGCTACACCTTC	CASSYSLAGTYGYTF
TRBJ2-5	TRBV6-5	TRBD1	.	TGTGCCAGCAGTTACGGTGGGACAGGCAGGGAGACCCAGTACTTC	CASSYGGTGRETQYF
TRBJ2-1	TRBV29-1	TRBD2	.	TGCAGCGTTCTAGCGGGAGGCAATGAGCAGTTCTTC	CSVLAGGNEQFF
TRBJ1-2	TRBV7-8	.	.	TGTGCCAGCAGCAGAACGGGGAGGGGCTATGGCTACACCTTC	CASSRTGRGYGYTF
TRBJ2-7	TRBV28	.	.	TGTGCCAGCAGTTGGATGGACCGAGCCTACGAGCAGTACTTC	CASSWMDRAYEQYF
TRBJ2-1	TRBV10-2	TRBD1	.	TGCGCCATCTCTTCCGGGACAGGGACATACAATGAGCAGTTCTTC	CAISSGTGTYNEQFF
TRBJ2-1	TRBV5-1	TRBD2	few	TGCGCCAGCAGCCCCTCACCCTTGGGGGGGGTAACGCGGAATGAGCAGTTCTTC	CASSPSPLGGVTRNEQFF
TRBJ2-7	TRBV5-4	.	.	TGTGCCAGCCGCTCGGGAGCGAACTACGAGCAGTACTTC	CASRSGANYEQYF
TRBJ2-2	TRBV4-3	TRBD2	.	TGCGCCAGCAGCCAAGATAAGGCTAGCGGAATTCCCGGGGAGCTGTTTTTT	CASSQDKASGIPGELFF
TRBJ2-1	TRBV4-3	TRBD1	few	TGCGCCAGCAGCCAAGCCTGGGGGACAGGGGGCAATGAGCAGTTCTTC	CASSQAWGTGGNEQFF
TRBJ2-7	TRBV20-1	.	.	TGCAGTGCGGCGGATTCCTACGAGCAGTACTTC	CSAADSYEQYF
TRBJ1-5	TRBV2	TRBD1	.	TGTGCCACCCGGGACAGGGGGCAACAGCCCCAGCATTTT	CATRDRGQQPQHF
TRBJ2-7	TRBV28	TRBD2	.	TGTGCCAGCAGTACCCCCGGGACTAGCGGACGATTAGGGTACGAGCAGTACTTC	CASSTPGTSGRLGYEQYF
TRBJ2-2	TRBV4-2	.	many	TGTGCCAGCAGCCAAGAACAAGCGTCCGGGGAGCTGTTTTTT	CASSQEQASGELFF
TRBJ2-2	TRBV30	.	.	TGTGCCTGGAGTGTACCCACTAGCCTAGGATCCTTCGGGGAGCTGTTTTTT	CAWSVPTSLGSFGELFF
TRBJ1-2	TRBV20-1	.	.	TGCAGTGCTAGGTTCTTGGAGGGCTACACCTTC	CSARFLEGYTF
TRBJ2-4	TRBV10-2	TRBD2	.	TGCGCCAGCAGCGACCTAGCGGGAACCACCATTCAGTACTTC	CASSDLAGTTIQYF
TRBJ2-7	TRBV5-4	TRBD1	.	TGTGCCAGCAGCCGAAATGGGGGACAGGGGTACGCCGAGCAGTACTTC	CASSRNGGQGYAEQYF
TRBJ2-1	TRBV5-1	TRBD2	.	TGCGCCAGCAGCTTCGGGAGCGGGAGAGGGTACAATGAGCAGTTCTTC	CASSFGSGRGYNEQFF
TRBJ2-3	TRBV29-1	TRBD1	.	TGCAGCGTTCTGGGACAGCTCAACACAGATACGCAGTATTTT	CSVLGQLNTDTQYF
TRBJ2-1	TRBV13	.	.	TGTGCCACCACCCCCCTGGAGGGGTCCTCCTACAATGAGCAGTTCTTC	CATTPLEGSSYNEQFF
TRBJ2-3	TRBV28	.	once	TGTGCCAGCATGCCTTGGCCTAGGGGGGGAAGCACAGATACGCAGTATTTT	CASMPWPRGGSTDTQYF
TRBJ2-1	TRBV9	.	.	TGTGCCAGCACCCCAGGCGACGGCGGGATGGGGGCAAGTGAGCAGTTCTTC	CASTPGDGGMGASEQFF
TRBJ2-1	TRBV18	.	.	TGTGCCAGCTCACCTGCCGGGAGCGGGCCGGCCAATGAGCAGTTCTTC	CASSPAGSGPANEQFF
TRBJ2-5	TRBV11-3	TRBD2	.	TGTGCCAGCAGCCCTGGACAGGCGGGAGGGGGACAAGAAGAGACCCAGTACTTC	CASSPGQAGGGQEETQYF
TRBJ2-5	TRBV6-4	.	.	TGTGCCAGCAGTGGCCAAAGGGGAGAGACCCAGTACTTC	CASSGQRGETQYF
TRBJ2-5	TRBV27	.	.	TGTGCCAGCAGTCCGGAGGGGCTGTACCAAGAGACCCAGTACTTC	CASSPEGLYQETQYF
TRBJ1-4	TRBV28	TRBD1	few	TGTGCCAGCAGTTACGAGACAGGGGGAGATGAAAAACTGTTTTTT	CASSYETGGDEKLFF
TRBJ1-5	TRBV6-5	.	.	TGTGCCAGCAGTTACGGAAGAGATGGGCCCCAGCATTTT	CASSYGRDGPQHF
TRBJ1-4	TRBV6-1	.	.	TGTGCCAGCAGTGACGGGGGGTTTAATGAAAAACTGTTTTTT	CASSDGGFNEKLFF
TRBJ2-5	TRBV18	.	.	TGTGCCAGCTCACCATTAGTCCAAGAGACCCAGTACTTC	CASSPLVQETQYF
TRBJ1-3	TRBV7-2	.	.	TGTGCCAGCAGCTTAGAGGTGACAGGTGGGGGAAACACCATATATTTT	CASSLEVTGGGNTIYF
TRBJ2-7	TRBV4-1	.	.	TGCGCCAGCAGCCAAGGGTTGGCGCCGAGGGGATTCGAGGACGAGCAGTACTTC	CASSQGLAPRGFEDEQYF
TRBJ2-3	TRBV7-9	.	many	TGTGCCAGCAGCTTAGTAACTAGCTCCACGTTAGTAGATACGCAGTATTTT	CASSLVTSSTLVDTQYF
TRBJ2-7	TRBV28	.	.	TGTGCCAGCAGGAAAACTCACGGGTACGAGCAGTACTTC	CASRKTHGYEQYF
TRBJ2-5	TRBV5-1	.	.	TGCGCCAGCAGCTTGGCCCTTGATAGCGTTCTGGGGGCAGAGACCCAGTACTTC	CASSLALDSVLGAETQYF
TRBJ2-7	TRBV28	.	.	TGTGCCAGCAGTTCCCCGGGCCCTCGGGGCGAGCAGTACTTC	CASSSPGPRGEQYF
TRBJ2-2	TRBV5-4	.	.	TGTGCCAGCAGCCCGGCGGGGTCCAGGGGGGCCGGGGAGCTGTTTTTT	CASSPAGSRGAGELFF
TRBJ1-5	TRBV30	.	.	TGTGCCTGGAGTAATGTAAATAGCAATCAGCCCCAGCATTTT	CAWSNVNSNQPQHF
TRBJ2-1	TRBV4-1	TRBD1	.	TGCGCCAGCAGCCCGCCCCGGGGACAGGTTCGGAATGAGCAGTTCTTC	CASSPPRGQVRNEQFF
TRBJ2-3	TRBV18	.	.	TGTGCCAGCTCACCCCTCCGGGGGCGAGATACGCAGTATTTT	CASSPLRGRDTQYF
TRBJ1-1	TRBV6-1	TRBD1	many	TGTGCCAGCAGTGAACAGGAAGACAGGGCGACTGAAGCTTTCTTT	CASSEQEDRATEAFF
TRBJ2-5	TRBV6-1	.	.	TGTGCCAGCAGTGAACGGATGGGGGGCTGGGAGACCCAGTACTTC	CASSERMGGWETQYF
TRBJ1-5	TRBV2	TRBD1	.	TGTGCCAGCAGACAGGGGCCCCAACAGCCCCAGCATTTT	CASRQGPQQPQHF
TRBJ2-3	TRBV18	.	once	TGTGCCAGCTCAATCCAGGGCAGGGATACGCAGTATTTT	CASSIQGRDTQYF